This TCR beta chain was identified during a study of CD4 T cells in relation to SARS-CoV-2 and coronaviruses. In germline, CDR1 is LGHDT, CDR2 YNNKEL (reference sequence). V was cut by 0 bases and J by 4 bases, with 9 bases left in between. There are 15 residues in the CDR3. The sample holds a few counts of this clone. Antigen specificity is unknown. Generated by immunoSEQ multiplex PCR, the TCRdb table keeps only in-frame clones and is missing some. This repertoire shows some 45,000 clones, more than 65% found once; its top ten account for under 1.5%. The sequenced sample was naive CD4+ T cells from PBMCs, cultured in vitro. Subset reported: naive CD4+ T cells isolated by negative enrichment. The chain employs TRBV3-1 (or the pseudogene TRBV3-2) and TRBJ2-2; the D gene is possibly TRBD1 (5 bases). The source is an adult with COVID-19. CDR3 region: CASSQDGAATGELFF. The CDR3 DNA reads TGTGCCAGCAGCCAAGATGGGGCGGCCACCGGGGAGCTGTTTTTT.